Following are 16 T cell receptor beta chains from one sample sequenced in a study of cytomegalovirus exposure and HLA in healthy donors. In the PCR, 60 Vbeta and 13 Jbeta primers were used. Libraries were prepared by immunoSEQ multiplex PCR; TCRdb keeps only in-frame clonotypes and omits some of them. The sample has 110,000 or so clones, around 70% seen once; the top ten hold more than 3.5%. The specimen sequenced was PBMCs. The source of these receptors is a woman in her thirties or forties in good health and CMV-seropositive.

The chain recombines TRBV7-9 with TRBJ1-1; D unclear. V lost 4 bases, J lost 11 bases, and 20 bases lay in between. Germline CDR1 SEHNR, CDR2 FQNEAQ (reference sequence). The CDR3 spans 14 residues. CDR3 in amino acids: CASSSGVSGQIAFF. CDR3 DNA sequence: TGTGCCAGCAGCTCCGGTGTCTCTGGGCAAATCGCTTTCTTT.

The chain joins TRBV28 to TRBJ1-5; no reliable D call. The germline V gene encodes CDR1 MDHEN and CDR2 SYDVKM. The CDR3 totals 12 residues. The V and J ends lost 5 bases and 7 bases respectively, with 9 bases between them. The CDR3 sequence is CASSEGGQPQHF. CDR3 nucleotide sequence: TGTGCCAGCAGTGAGGGAGGGCAGCCCCAGCATTTT.

This clone was recorded only once. This chain joins TRBV15 and TRBJ2-1, with 13 bases lining up with TRBD2. This CDR3 is built from 15 residues. With V trimmed by 2 bases and J by 8 bases, 3 bases remained unmatched. CDR1 and CDR2 from the germline V gene are LNHNV and YYDKDF (reference sequence). The CDR3 coding sequence is TGTGCCACCAGCAGAAGGACTAGCGGGAGTGATGAGCAGTTCTTC. It is translated as CATSRRTSGSDEQFF.

The chain combines TRBV13 with TRBJ2-1; D possibly corresponds to TRBD2 (6 bases). Germline-derived CDR1 and CDR2 are PRHDT and FYEKMQ (reference sequence). There are 16 residues in the CDR3. V dropped 5 bases and J dropped 3 bases, with 17 bases sitting between them. The chain's CDR3 is CASSPQVSRGYNEQFF. CDR3 sequence (DNA): TGTGCCAGCAGCCCCCAGGTTTCGCGGGGCTACAATGAGCAGTTCTTC.

V and J are TRBV21-1 and TRBJ1-4; no check of the table's D call, TRBD1, against the DNA was made. TRBV21-1 is listed as a pseudogene. There are 15 residues in the CDR3. The CDR3: CASSNIIKGSEKLFF. The CDR3 DNA reads as TGTGCCAGCAGCAACATAATTAAGGGGTCTGAAAAACTGTTTTTT.

The chain uses TRBV6-1 and TRBJ2-3; 7 bases are shared with TRBD1. Germline CDR1 and CDR2: MNHNS and SASEGT. V shed 8 bases, J shed 0 bases, and the junction held 8 bases outside the gene matches. The CDR3 extends over 15 amino acids. The CDR3 sequence: CASQRQGTSTDTQYF. The CDR3 nucleotides are TGTGCCAGCCAGAGACAGGGAACTAGCACAGATACGCAGTATTTT.

Here the CDR3 DNA reads TGCGCCAGCAGCTTGGGGGGACTAGCGGGGGGTGAGCAGTTCTTC. Encoded protein: CASSLGGLAGGEQFF. The J gene is TRBJ2-1, the V gene TRBV5-1, with TRBD2 identical over 15 bases. The CDR3 is made up of 15 amino acids. With V trimmed by 0 bases and J by 9 bases, 1 base remained unmatched. Germline V lookup: CDR1 SGHRS, CDR2 YFSETQ.

The V gene is TRBV19, the J gene TRBJ2-1; the match to TRBD2 covers 7 bases. Germline CDR1 and CDR2: LNHDA and SQIVND (reference sequence). CDR3 size: 14 residues. V lost 6 bases and J lost 8; bases outside the gene matches: 10. The CDR3 protein is CASRSAGWSDEQFF. Written as DNA, the CDR3 is TGTGCCAGTAGGTCAGCGGGGTGGTCCGATGAGCAGTTCTTC.

The chain links TRBV30 to TRBJ2-5; 8 bases agree with TRBD2. The junction had 4 bases not matched to a gene; V was cut back by 2 bases and J by 5 bases. The germline V gene encodes CDR1 GTSNPN and CDR2 SVGIG (reference sequence). CDR3 length equals 13 residues. This CDR3 is CAWSKAGVETQYF. CDR3 nucleotide sequence: TGTGCCTGGAGTAAAGCGGGGGTGGAGACCCAGTACTTC.

This chain links TRBV11-2 with TRBJ1-1, with 9 bases aligning to TRBD1. CDR3 length equals 14 residues. The V and J ends lost 5 bases and 3 bases, in that order; junction bases with no gene match: 4. CDR1 is SGHAT, CDR2 FQNNGV, per germline. As DNA, the CDR3 is TGTGCCAGCAGCACAAGACAGGGGGACACTGAAGCTTTCTTT. This translates into CASSTRQGDTEAFF. Together with reference TRBV11-2 and TRBJ1-1, the CDR3 gives the full variable domain: EAGVAQSPRYKIIEKRQSVAFWCNPISGHATLYWYQQILGQGPKLLIQFQNNGVVDDSQLPKDRFSAERLKGVDSTLKIQPAKLEDSAVYLCASSTRQGDTEAFFGQGTRLTVV.

This rearrangement joins TRBV10-1 to TRBJ1-1; D not certain. Looked up from germline, CDR1 is WNHNN and CDR2 is SYGVQD (reference sequence). The V end was cut by 4 bases, the J end by 1 base, with 16 bases between. The length of the CDR3 is 16 residues. The CDR3 coding sequence is TGCGCCAGCAGTGTAACCAGTGTACAGAAGAACACTGAAGCTTTCTTT. It encodes CASSVTSVQKNTEAFF.

The chain combines TRBV7-3 with TRBJ1-1; 7 bases match TRBD1. Germline loops: CDR1 SGHTA, CDR2 FQGTGA. The ends lost 5 bases at V and 3 bases at J; junction bases unmatched: 6. The CDR3 totals 14 residues. In DNA, the CDR3 is TGTGCCAGCAGCCAGACAGGGTTGGACACTGAAGCTTTCTTT. This sequence encodes CASSQTGLDTEAFF.

The chain joins TRBV19 to TRBJ1-1, with a possible D match to TRBD1 (5 bases). Per the germline V gene, CDR1 is LNHDA and CDR2 is SQIVND (reference sequence). Trimming left V 3 bases short and J 1 base short, with 9 bases between. The CDR3 consists of 14 residues. This CDR3 reads CASSITGGNTEAFF. Written as DNA, the CDR3 is TGTGCCAGTAGTATTACGGGGGGGAACACTGAAGCTTTCTTT.

This clone was seen more than once but under ten times. The rearrangement links TRBV9 to TRBJ2-1; 9 bases agree with TRBD2. The V gene end was trimmed by 4 bases and the J gene end by 10 bases; junction bases not matched to a gene: 12. Germline loops: CDR1 SGDLS, CDR2 YYNGEE. This CDR3 comprises 15 residues. The CDR3 here is CASSPDGGRAGEQFF. In DNA, the CDR3 is TGTGCCAGCAGCCCCGATGGCGGGAGGGCCGGGGAGCAGTTCTTC.

Notes on this clone: In the same sample, other DNA sequences code for this CDR3. The CDR3 DNA sequence: TGCGCCAGCAGCTTGGGAGGACAGGGGTTGAAGCAAGAGACCCAGTACTTC. Its translation: CASSLGGQGLKQETQYF. The chain employs TRBV5-1 and TRBJ2-5; 9 bases match TRBD1. Per the germline V gene, CDR1 is SGHRS and CDR2 is YFSETQ. The CDR3 length is 17 residues. After removal of 0 bases from V and 2 bases from J, the junction contained 8 bases not matched to a gene.

With respect to this clone: Other DNA sequences in the same sample also yield this CDR3. V gene TRBV18 combines with J gene TRBJ1-4; maybe TRBD1 (5 bases). V dropped 3 bases and J dropped 0 bases, with 5 bases sitting between them. This CDR3 comprises 14 residues. CDR1 and CDR2 (germline): KGHSH, LQKENI. The CDR3 DNA reads TGTGCCAGCTCACCGACAGCAACTAATGAAAAACTGTTTTTT. Protein product: CASSPTATNEKLFF.